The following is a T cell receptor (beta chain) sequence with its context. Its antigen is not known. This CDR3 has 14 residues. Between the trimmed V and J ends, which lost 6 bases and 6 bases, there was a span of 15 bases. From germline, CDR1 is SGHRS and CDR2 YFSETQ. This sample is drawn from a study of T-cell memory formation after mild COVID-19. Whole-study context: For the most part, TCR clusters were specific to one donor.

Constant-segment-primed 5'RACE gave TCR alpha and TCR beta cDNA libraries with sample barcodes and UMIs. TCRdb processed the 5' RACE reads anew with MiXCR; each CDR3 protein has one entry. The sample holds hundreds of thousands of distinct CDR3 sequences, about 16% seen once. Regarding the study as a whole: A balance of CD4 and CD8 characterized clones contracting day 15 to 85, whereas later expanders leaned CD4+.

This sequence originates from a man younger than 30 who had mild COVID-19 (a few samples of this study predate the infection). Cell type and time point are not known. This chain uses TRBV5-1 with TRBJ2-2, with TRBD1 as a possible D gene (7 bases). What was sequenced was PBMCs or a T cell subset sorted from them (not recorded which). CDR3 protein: CASKEGAWPGELFF. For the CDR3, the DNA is TGCGCCAGCAAGGAGGGGGCCTGGCCCGGGGAGCTGTTTTTT.